This T cell receptor (beta chain) comes out of a study of cytomegalovirus exposure and HLA in healthy donors. Germline CDR1 and CDR2: MDHEN and SYDVKM. The V and J ends lost 9 bases and 4 bases respectively, with 18 bases between them. CDR3 length equals 14 residues. In the PCR, 60 Vbeta and 13 Jbeta primers were used. Clones were read by immunoSEQ multiplex PCR, and TCRdb kept only the in-frame ones, dropping some. Among a few hundred thousand clones listed, about four fifths were seen once. The clonotype was recovered from a man under 40 in good health and CMV-seronegative. Input material: PBMCs. This sequence joins TRBV28 and TRBJ1-1, with D perhaps TRBD1 (6 bases). The CDR3 sequence: CASSLQGLGTEAFF. CDR3 bases: TGTGCCAGTTCATTACAGGGTTTGGGCACTGAAGCTTTCTTT. Based on the CDR3 plus reference TRBV28 and TRBJ1-1, the full variable domain is DVKVTQSSRYLVKRTGEKVFLECVQDMDHENMFWYRQDPGLGLRLIYFSYDVKMKEKGDIPEGYSVSREKKERFSLILESASTNQTSMYLCASSLQGLGTEAFFGQGTRLTVV.